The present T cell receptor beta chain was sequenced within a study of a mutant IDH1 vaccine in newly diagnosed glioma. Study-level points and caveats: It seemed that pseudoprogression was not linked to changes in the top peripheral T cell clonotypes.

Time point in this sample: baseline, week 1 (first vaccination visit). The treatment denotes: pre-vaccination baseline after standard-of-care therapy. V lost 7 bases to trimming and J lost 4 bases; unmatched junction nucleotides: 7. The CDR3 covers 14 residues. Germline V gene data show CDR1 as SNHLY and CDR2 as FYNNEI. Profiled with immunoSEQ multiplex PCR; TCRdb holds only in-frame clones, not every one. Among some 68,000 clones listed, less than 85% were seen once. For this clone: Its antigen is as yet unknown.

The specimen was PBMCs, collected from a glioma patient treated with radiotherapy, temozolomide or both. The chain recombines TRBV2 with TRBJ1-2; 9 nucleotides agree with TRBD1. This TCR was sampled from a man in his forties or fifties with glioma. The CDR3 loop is CASNTGGIGYGYTF. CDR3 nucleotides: TGTGCCAGCAATACAGGGGGCATTGGCTATGGCTACACCTTC.